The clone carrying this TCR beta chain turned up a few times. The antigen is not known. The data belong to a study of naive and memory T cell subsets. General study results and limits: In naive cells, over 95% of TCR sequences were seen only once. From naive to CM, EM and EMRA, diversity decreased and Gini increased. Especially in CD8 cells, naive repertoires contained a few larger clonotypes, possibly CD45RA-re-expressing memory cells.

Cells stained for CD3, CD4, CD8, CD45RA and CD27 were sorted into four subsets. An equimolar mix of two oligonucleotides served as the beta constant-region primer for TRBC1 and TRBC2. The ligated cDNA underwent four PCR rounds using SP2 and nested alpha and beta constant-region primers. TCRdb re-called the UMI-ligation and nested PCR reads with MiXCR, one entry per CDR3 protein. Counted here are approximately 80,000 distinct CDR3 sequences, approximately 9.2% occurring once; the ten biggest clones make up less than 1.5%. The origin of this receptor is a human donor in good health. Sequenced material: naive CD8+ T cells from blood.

CDR3 nucleotides: TGCAGTGCCACGGACTATTCCTACGAGCAGTACTTC. It encodes CSATDYSYEQYF. The J gene is TRBJ2-7, the V gene TRBV20-1, with D tentatively TRBD2 (6 bases). The V end lost 6 bases, the J end lost 1 base, and 10 bases lay between the germline ends. The CDR3 runs to 12 residues. Germline lookup yields CDR1 DFQATT and CDR2 SNEGSKA (reference sequence).